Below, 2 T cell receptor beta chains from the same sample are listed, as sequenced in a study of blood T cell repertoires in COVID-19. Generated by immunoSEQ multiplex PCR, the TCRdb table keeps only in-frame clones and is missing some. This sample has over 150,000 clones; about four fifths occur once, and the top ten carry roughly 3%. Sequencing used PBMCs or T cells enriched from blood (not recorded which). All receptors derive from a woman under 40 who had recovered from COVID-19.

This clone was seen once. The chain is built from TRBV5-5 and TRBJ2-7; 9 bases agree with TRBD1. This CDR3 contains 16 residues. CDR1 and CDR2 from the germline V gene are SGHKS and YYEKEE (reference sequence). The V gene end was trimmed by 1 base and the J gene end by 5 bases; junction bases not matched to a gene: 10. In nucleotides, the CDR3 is TGTGCCAGCAGCTTGATTGGCGGGACAGGGAATAACGAGCAGTACGTC. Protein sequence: CASSLIGGTGNNEQYV.

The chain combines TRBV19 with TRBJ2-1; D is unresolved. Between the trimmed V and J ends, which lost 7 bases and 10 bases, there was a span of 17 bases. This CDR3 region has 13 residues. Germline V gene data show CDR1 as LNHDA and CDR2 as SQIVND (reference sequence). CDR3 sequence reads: CASIAKTNGEQFF. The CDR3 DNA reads TGTGCCAGTATCGCCAAGACCAACGGGGAGCAGTTCTTC. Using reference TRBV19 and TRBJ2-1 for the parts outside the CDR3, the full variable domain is DGGITQSPKYLFRKEGQNVTLSCEQNLNHDAMYWYRQDPGQGLRLIYYSQIVNDFQKGDIAEGYSVSREKKESFPLTVTSAQKNPTAFYLCASIAKTNGEQFFGPGTRLTVL.